A selection of T cell receptor beta chains follows, all from one sample in a study of blood T cell repertoires in COVID-19. Generated by immunoSEQ multiplex PCR, the TCRdb table keeps only in-frame clones and is missing some. Of 9,000 to 13,000 clones in the sample, 88% were seen once. The specimen was peripheral blood. Every receptor here comes from a human donor in a cohort sampled during active COVID-19. The CDR3 runs from the conserved cysteine through the conserved F or W. The D gene is left open where the match is weak. Not all rows give a size; the values are once, few, many and, for expanded clones, a class.

d_call j_call clone_size v_call cdr3_aa cdr3_nt
. TRBJ2-1 . TRBV4-1 CASSLRTRDLYNEQFF TGCGCCAGCAGCCTGCGAACCCGGGACTTATACAATGAGCAGTTCTTC
TRBD1 TRBJ1-1 . TRBV10-3 CAIREETGWDTEAFF TGTGCCATCAGGGAGGAGACAGGGTGGGACACTGAAGCTTTCTTT
TRBD1 TRBJ1-5 few TRBV3-1/TRBV3-2 CASSQETGRNQPQHF TGTGCCAGCAGCCAAGAGACAGGGCGAAATCAGCCCCAGCATTTT
. TRBJ1-3 . TRBV18 CASSRDSNGNTIYF TGTGCCAGCTCCCGTGACAGTAATGGAAACACCATATATTTT
. TRBJ1-4 few TRBV4-1 CASSHPGNVVEEKLFF TGCGCCAGCAGCCACCCGGGTAATGTGGTAGAAGAAAAACTGTTTTTT
. TRBJ2-2 few TRBV7-3 CASSTGGTGELFF TGTGCCAGCTCGACCGGGGGAACCGGGGAGCTGTTTTTT
. TRBJ2-3 . TRBV9 CASSAERSSSTDTQYF TGTGCCAGCAGCGCCGAGAGGAGCTCTAGCACAGATACGCAGTATTTT
TRBD1 TRBJ1-2 medium-sized TRBV28 CASSSGQVYGYTF TGTGCCAGCAGTTCCGGACAGGTATATGGCTACACCTTC
TRBD2 TRBJ2-3 . TRBV28 CASSPPNGGADTQYF TGTGCCAGCAGCCCCCCCAACGGGGGGGCAGATACGCAGTATTTT
. TRBJ2-3 . TRBV4-1 CASSRPTESSTDTQYF TGCGCCAGCAGCCGACCTACAGAATCTAGCACAGATACGCAGTATTTT
. TRBJ2-3 once TRBV9 CASSVLPGTSNTQYF TGTGCCAGCAGCGTACTACCCGGGACAAGTAATACGCAGTATTTT
. TRBJ1-1 once TRBV6-6 CASRLGPGGPEAFF TGTGCCAGCAGACTTGGGCCTGGTGGGCCTGAAGCTTTCTTT
. TRBJ2-3 . TRBV4-2 CASSQLGGGDFIDTQYF TGTGCCAGCAGCCAACTGGGAGGGGGGGACTTCATTGATACGCAGTATTTT
. TRBJ2-2 . TRBV7-3 CASSSGFTGELFF TGTGCCAGCAGCTCAGGATTTACCGGGGAGCTGTTTTTT
. TRBJ1-1 . TRBV5-1 CASSPQAGTEAFF TGCGCCAGCAGCCCCCAGGCGGGCACTGAAGCTTTCTTT
. TRBJ2-5 . TRBV19 CASSIAGGRETQYF TGTGCCAGTAGTATAGCTGGTGGTCGGGAGACCCAGTACTTC
. TRBJ1-3 . TRBV10-3 CAIVSSGNTIYF TGTGCCATCGTGAGCTCTGGAAACACCATATATTTT
TRBD1 TRBJ1-1 few TRBV5-6 CASSTYRGGEAFF TGTGCCAGCAGCACCTACAGGGGTGGTGAAGCTTTCTTT
TRBD1 TRBJ1-2 . TRBV30 CARDRGTGGYTF TGTGCCCGGGACAGGGGTACGGGTGGCTACACCTTC
. TRBJ2-3 . TRBV12-3/TRBV12-4 CASSPTPTDTQYF TGTGCCAGCAGTCCGACTCCCACAGATACGCAGTATTTT
TRBD2 TRBJ2-7 . TRBV28 CASSSVAGGFYEQYF TGTGCCAGCAGTAGCGTAGCGGGGGGTTTCTACGAGCAGTACTTC
TRBD1 TRBJ2-2 . TRBV5-6 CASSLVAGTGKRGELFF TGTGCCAGCAGCTTGGTAGCTGGGACAGGGAAGCGTGGGGAGCTGTTTTTT
TRBD1 TRBJ1-2 . TRBV18 CASSPGQNVIYGYTF TGTGCCAGCTCACCGGGACAGAACGTCATCTATGGCTACACCTTC
. TRBJ2-1 . TRBV7-3 CASSSKGRGSPGEYNEQFF TGTGCCAGCAGCTCCAAGGGGCGGGGTTCCCCTGGTGAGTACAATGAGCAGTTCTTC
. TRBJ1-1 . TRBV5-1 CASSLGSGFGTEAFF TGCGCCAGCAGCTTAGGGTCGGGGTTTGGGACTGAAGCTTTCTTT
TRBD1 TRBJ1-1 once TRBV27 CASSDKTGWTEAFF TGTGCCAGCAGTGATAAGACAGGGTGGACTGAAGCTTTCTTT
. TRBJ1-1 . TRBV9 CASSVTGTQDTEAFF TGTGCCAGCAGCGTTACCGGGACACAAGATACTGAAGCTTTCTTT
. TRBJ2-2 . TRBV5-1 CASLRELFF TGCGCCAGCCTCCGGGAGCTGTTTTTT
. TRBJ1-2 once TRBV14 CASSQGTDLYGYTF TGTGCCAGCAGCCAGGGTACTGACTTATATGGCTACACCTTC
. TRBJ2-3 . TRBV6-5 CASSYSTDATQYF TGTGCCAGCAGTTACTCGACTGATGCTACGCAGTATTTT
. TRBJ2-2 . TRBV18 CASKTGPNTGELFF TGTGCCAGCAAGACAGGACCGAACACCGGGGAGCTGTTTTTT
. TRBJ1-6 . TRBV15 CATRNTGNSPLHF TGTGCCACCAGAAATACAGGGAATTCACCCCTCCACTTT
. TRBJ2-7 . TRBV18 CASSPAWGHYEQYF TGTGCCAGCTCACCAGCCTGGGGACATTACGAGCAGTACTTC
. TRBJ2-5 . TRBV19 CASSHGDTAQETQYF TGTGCCAGTAGCCACGGAGATACTGCCCAAGAGACCCAGTACTTC
. TRBJ2-5 . TRBV18 CASSLQRDQETQYF TGTGCCAGCTCACTCCAGCGTGACCAAGAGACCCAGTACTTC
. TRBJ1-1 . TRBV7-2 CASSFYEGNTEAFF TGTGCCAGCAGCTTCTATGAGGGAAACACTGAAGCTTTCTTT
TRBD1 TRBJ1-2 . TRBV18 CASSPRQGGSDYGYTF TGTGCCAGCTCACCGCGCCAGGGGGGATCCGACTATGGCTACACCTTC
. TRBJ2-7 . TRBV6-2/TRBV6-3 CASSYVGQGYEQYF TGTGCCAGCAGTTACGTGGGACAAGGCTACGAGCAGTACTTC
TRBD1 TRBJ1-2 . TRBV7-9 CASSSRTGEARSGYTF TGTGCCAGCAGCTCAAGGACAGGGGAGGCAAGGTCTGGCTACACCTTC
. TRBJ2-3 . TRBV5-4 CASSSGGRDTQYF TGTGCCAGCAGCTCGGGGGGCCGGGATACGCAGTATTTT
. TRBJ2-7 . TRBV29-1 CSVGGVGGYEQYF TGCAGCGTTGGGGGTGTGGGAGGTTACGAGCAGTACTTC
. TRBJ2-5 . TRBV7-8 CASSRTDQETQYF TGTGCCAGCAGCCGGACAGATCAAGAGACCCAGTACTTC
. TRBJ1-5 once TRBV6-5 CASSYDQRKQPQHF TGTGCCAGCAGTTACGACCAGCGGAAGCAGCCCCAGCATTTT
. TRBJ1-5 . TRBV7-2 CASSFQKDNQLQHF TGTGCCAGCAGCTTTCAAAAGGACAATCAGCTCCAGCATTTT
. TRBJ2-1 . TRBV19 CASSMDGGYNEQFF TGTGCCAGTAGTATGGACGGGGGATACAATGAGCAGTTCTTC
TRBD2 TRBJ2-2 . TRBV7-3 CASSLTGLAAHTGELFF TGTGCCAGCAGCTTAACGGGACTAGCGGCTCACACCGGGGAGCTGTTTTTT
. TRBJ2-5 . TRBV5-1 CASSPDQETQYF TGCGCCAGCAGCCCGGACCAAGAGACCCAGTACTTC
. TRBJ2-3 . TRBV5-1 CASSSRGYSSTDTQYF TGCGCCAGCAGCTCCCGGGGGTATAGTAGCACAGATACGCAGTATTTT
TRBD1 TRBJ1-5 few TRBV2 CASMDRGVQPQHF TGTGCCAGCATGGACAGGGGAGTTCAGCCCCAGCATTTT
TRBD2 TRBJ2-1 . TRBV6-4 CASSLTFSGEGNEQFF TGTGCCAGCAGTCTCACCTTCTCCGGGGAGGGGAATGAGCAGTTCTTC
. TRBJ1-2 . TRBV7-2 CASSSPDTRYGYTF TGTGCCAGCAGCTCCCCGGACACCCGCTATGGCTACACCTTC
TRBD1 TRBJ2-1 . TRBV7-3 CASSLPGQGNYNEQFF TGTGCCAGCAGCCTGCCGGGACAGGGAAACTACAATGAGCAGTTCTTC
TRBD2 TRBJ2-1 . TRBV2 CASTHRTSGRNEQFF TGTGCCAGCACACATAGGACTAGCGGGCGGAATGAGCAGTTCTTC
. TRBJ1-4 . TRBV2 CASSEWGQANEKLFF TGTGCCAGCAGTGAATGGGGGCAGGCTAATGAAAAACTGTTTTTT
TRBD1 TRBJ1-6 . TRBV5-6 CASSPRTGYNSPLHF TGTGCCAGCAGCCCCAGGACAGGTTATAATTCACCCCTCCACTTT
TRBD2 TRBJ2-7 . TRBV3-1/TRBV3-2 CASSQRLAGDYEQYF TGTGCCAGCAGCCAGAGACTAGCGGGGGACTACGAGCAGTACTTC
TRBD1 TRBJ2-3 . TRBV25-1 CASSCGQGARGYTQYF TGTGCCAGCAGTTGCGGACAGGGGGCGCGAGGTTATACGCAGTATTTT
TRBD2 TRBJ2-1 few TRBV30 CAWSVRGGHVNEQFF TGTGCCTGGAGTGTACGGGGGGGTCACGTCAATGAGCAGTTCTTC